Listed here are 18 T cell receptor beta chains from one sample, sequenced in a study of follicular helper T cells after annual influenza vaccination. Time point given: 2014-2015 season, pre-vaccination. Using immunoSEQ multiplex PCR, the repertoire was profiled, and TCRdb retains in-frame clones only, with some absent. Among more than 7,500 clones listed, more than 65% were seen once. Sequencing was performed on CXCR5+ CD38- circulating T follicular helper cells from blood, taken on the day of influenza vaccination. Described subset: circulating Tfh, non-naive CD4+CXCR5+PD-1+ (ICOS+CD38+ or ICOS-CD38-). The source of these receptors is an adult who received the influenza vaccine.

The chain uses TRBV6-1 and TRBJ1-3; 9 bases match TRBD1. CDR3 length equals 18 residues. Trimming took 0 bases from V and 8 from J; bases not matched to a gene: 14. From germline, CDR1 is MNHNS and CDR2 SASEGT. The CDR3 nucleotides are TGTGCCAGCAGTGAAGCGGGGTGGGGGACAGGGCTCGGGGACACCATATATTTT. This gives the protein CASSEAGWGTGLGDTIYF.

This chain links TRBV10-3 with TRBJ1-5; D uncertain. The V gene's germline CDR1 is ENHRY and CDR2 SYGVKD. The CDR3 extends over 13 amino acids. The CDR3, as DNA: TGTGCGAGTTCCGGGAGTAAGGATCAGCCCCAGCATTTT. This encodes CASSGSKDQPQHF.

This chain uses TRBV9 with TRBJ2-3, with 7 bases that match TRBD1. CDR1 is SGDLS and CDR2 is YYNGEE in the germline V gene. V lost 0 bases and J lost 2; bases outside the gene matches: 3. The CDR3 runs to 15 residues. The CDR3 region is CASSVAGTDTDTQYF. The DNA for the CDR3 is TGTGCCAGCAGCGTAGCGGGGACAGACACAGATACGCAGTATTTT.

The genes are TRBV30 and TRBJ1-6; D gene ambiguous. This CDR3 comprises 17 residues. From germline, CDR1 is GTSNPN and CDR2 SVGIG (reference sequence). Between the trimmed V and J ends, which lost 2 bases and 3 bases, there was a span of 17 bases. The CDR3 DNA reads TGTGCCTGGAGTAGGTTCGGGCAAAAAGGCTATAATTCACCCCTCCACTTT. This gives the protein CAWSRFGQKGYNSPLHF.

The gene calls are TRBV7-8 and TRBJ2-1; TRBD2 aligns across 8 bases. Germline V gene data show CDR1 as SGHVS and CDR2 as FQNEAQ. CDR3 size: 14 residues. V shed 0 bases and J 9 bases; nucleotides not matched to a gene: 4. The CDR3 region has the DNA TGTGCCAGCAGCTTAGCTAGCGGGACATCTGAGCAGTTCTTC. Translating it yields CASSLASGTSEQFF.

The chain employs TRBV28 and TRBJ2-7; TRBD1 matches at 10 bases. In germline, CDR1 is MDHEN, CDR2 SYDVKM. V dropped 3 bases and J dropped 6; count of bases not matched to a gene: 5. The CDR3 has 14 residues. CDR3 in DNA: TGTGCCAGCAGTTTGGGACAGGGGCTTTTCGAGCAGTACTTC. Protein: CASSLGQGLFEQYF.

The V and J genes are TRBV19 and TRBJ2-7; D is possibly TRBD1 or TRBD2 (6 bases each). Germline V gene sequence: CDR1 LNHDA, CDR2 SQIVND (reference sequence). CDR3 length: 16 amino acids. With 6 bases removed from V and 5 bases from J, the gap between germline ends came to 23 bases. CDR3 sequence: CASSLRRDTQGDEQYF. The DNA for the CDR3 is TGTGCCAGTAGCCTTCGGAGGGACACCCAGGGCGACGAGCAGTACTTC. Full variable domain (outside the CDR3, taken from reference TRBV19 and TRBJ2-7): DGGITQSPKYLFRKEGQNVTLSCEQNLNHDAMYWYRQDPGQGLRLIYYSQIVNDFQKGDIAEGYSVSREKKESFPLTVTSAQKNPTAFYLCASSLRRDTQGDEQYFGPGTRLTVT.

The genes are TRBV28 and TRBJ2-3; 10 positions match TRBD2. The trim removed 6 bases at V and 4 bases at J, leaving 13 bases unmatched. Germline CDR1 and CDR2: MDHEN and SYDVKM. The CDR3 length is 17 residues. In nucleotides, the CDR3 is TGTGCCAGCAGCTACCCCTCGACTAGCGGGCTCGCAGATACGCAGTATTTT. This gives the protein CASSYPSTSGLADTQYF.

The chain combines TRBV6-5 with TRBJ2-3; 10 bases line up with TRBD2. CDR3 length: 15 residues. Losses at the gene ends were 5 bases for V and 5 bases for J; bases not matched to a gene: 7. Looked up from germline, CDR1 is MNHEY and CDR2 is SVGAGI. This CDR3 is CASSRLAGEVDTQYF. In DNA form, the CDR3 reads TGTGCCAGCAGTAGACTAGCGGGTGAGGTAGATACGCAGTATTTT.

CDR3 nucleotides: TGTGCCAGCAGGGGGACAGGGCAGGTAGATACGCAGTATTTT. Amino acid sequence: CASRGTGQVDTQYF. V is TRBV6-1 and J is TRBJ2-3; 9 nucleotides match TRBD1. Germline V gives CDR1 MNHNS, CDR2 SASEGT. V lost 6 bases and J lost 5; bases outside the gene matches: 6. This CDR3 region has 14 residues.

The genes are TRBV4-2 and TRBJ1-2; TRBD1 is a possible D gene (6 bases). Germline V lookup: CDR1 LGHNA, CDR2 YNFKEQ. Trimming pared 1 base from V and 4 bases from J, leaving 13 bases between. The CDR3 is made up of 15 amino acids. The CDR3 DNA is TGTGCCAGCAGCCAAGCCGAGGGGGGAGCCTATGGCTACACCTTC. It yields the protein CASSQAEGGAYGYTF.

This clone occurred once. J is TRBJ1-4 and V is TRBV5-8; tentatively, D is TRBD1 (6 bases). Trimming left V 4 bases short and J 5 bases short, with 9 bases between. Germline V gene sequence: CDR1 SGHTS, CDR2 YDEGEE. This CDR3 has 13 residues. CDR3 sequence: CASSRGQNEKLFF. Written as DNA, the CDR3 is TGTGCCAGCAGCCGAGGACAGAATGAAAAACTGTTTTTT. The full variable domain, in which reference TRBV5-8 and TRBJ1-4 provide the parts outside the CDR3, is EAGVTQSPTHLIKTRGQQATLRCSPISGHTSVYWYQQALGLGLQFLLWYDEGEERNRGNFPPRFSGRQFPNYSSELNVNALELEDSALYLCASSRGQNEKLFFGSGTQLSVL.

The chain employs TRBV11-1 and TRBJ2-5; D remains unclear. This CDR3 comprises 13 residues. Germline V gives CDR1 SGHAT, CDR2 FQDESV (reference sequence). Trimming left V 2 bases short and J 4 bases short, with 8 bases between. This CDR3 is CASSLRRSETQYF. CDR3 DNA: TGTGCCAGCAGCTTAAGGCGGTCAGAGACCCAGTACTTC.

With regard to this clone: This same CDR3 is encoded by further DNA sequences in the sample. V is TRBV28 and J is TRBJ1-1; D is unclear. CDR1 and CDR2 from the germline V gene are MDHEN and SYDVKM. The length of the CDR3 is 8 residues. V was shortened by 10 bases and J by 11 bases, with 8 bases between the two germline ends. The CDR3 nucleotides are TGTGCCACCTCAGGTGCTTTCTTT. Protein: CATSGAFF.

The chain combines TRBV4-3 with TRBJ2-1; TRBD1 might be the D (7 bases). The CDR3 contains 17 residues. The V gene lost 0 bases and the J gene lost 4 bases, with 16 bases spanning the gap. Germline CDR1 LGHNA, CDR2 YSLEER. The CDR3 nucleotides read TGCGCCAGCAGCCAAGATGTTGCAGGGGGGCGTTACAATGAGCAGTTCTTC. This codes for CASSQDVAGGRYNEQFF.

The chain uses TRBV5-4 and TRBJ2-3, with D perhaps being TRBD1 or TRBD2 (5 bases each). Germline CDR1 is SGHNT and CDR2 is YYREEE (reference sequence). The CDR3 loop spans 18 amino acids. Between the trimmed V and J ends, which lost 0 bases and 3 bases, there was a span of 20 bases. The CDR3 loop is CASSLGGAVALRTDTQYF. CDR3 in DNA: TGTGCCAGCAGCTTGGGAGGGGCGGTGGCTCTTAGGACAGATACGCAGTATTTT.

V is TRBV4-3 and J is TRBJ2-5; 9 bases map to TRBD2. The CDR3 runs 21 residues. Trimming cost V 2 bases and J 2 bases; bases outside gene matches: 21. The germline gives CDR1 LGHNA, CDR2 YSLEER. The CDR3 DNA sequence: TGCGCCAGCAGCCAATGGGGCCCTGGGACGCGGGGGGGAAGCCTTCAAGAGACCCAGTACTTC. Translated, it gives CASSQWGPGTRGGSLQETQYF.

As concerns this clone: Germline is not matched at one junction end, which may reflect a read error. This sequence joins TRBV29-1 and TRBJ1-1; TRBD1 might be the D (6 bases). This CDR3 has 13 amino acids. Germline V gene data show CDR1 as SQVTM and CDR2 as ANQGSEA. The CDR3 loop reads CSVEAGVNTEAFF. In DNA form, the CDR3 reads TGCAGCGTGGAAGCAGGGGTGAACACTGAAGCTTTCTTT.